This entry concerns a single T cell receptor beta chain. Allocation to cohorts depended on clinical history reported by the participants. The data were taken from a study of blood T cell repertoires in COVID-19. Study overall: There were acute and convalescent COVID-19 samples, and they came from the United States, Italy and Spain.

Authors' processing steps: The assay estimated nucleated cells by amplifying reference gene primers. Profiling relied on immunoSEQ multiplex PCR, and the TCRdb table lists in-frame clones only, not all of them. Clone size and V and J calls were adopted from that table, with D and trimming inferred from the DNA. Among roughly 290,000 clones, almost 90% were seen once, and the ten largest hold about 1.8%. Per germline, CDR1 SGHNT and CDR2 YYREEE (reference sequence). The CDR3 sequence is 14 residues long. V was pared by 4 bases and J by 6 bases, with 17 bases between. Source material: PBMCs or T cells enriched from blood (not recorded which). The receptor was isolated from a woman aged 18 to 35 with acute COVID-19. This rearrangement joins TRBV5-4 to TRBJ2-7; D is perhaps TRBD2 (6 bases). DNA for the CDR3: TGTGCCAGCAGCGGTCGGAGGGCGGGCGGCGAGCAGTACTTC. It is translated as CASSGRRAGGEQYF.